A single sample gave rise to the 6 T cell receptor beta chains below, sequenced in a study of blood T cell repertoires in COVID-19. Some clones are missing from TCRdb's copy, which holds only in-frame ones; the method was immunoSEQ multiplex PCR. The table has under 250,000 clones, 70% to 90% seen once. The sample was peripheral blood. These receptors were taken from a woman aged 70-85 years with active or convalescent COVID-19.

CDR3 nucleotides: TGCAGCGTTGAAGATCGTCTTGGGGCCACTGAAGCTTTCTTT. Translating it yields CSVEDRLGATEAFF. V and J are TRBV29-1 and TRBJ1-1, with D tentatively TRBD1 (5 bases). CDR3 length: 14 residues. Trimming took 0 bases from V and 4 from J, leaving 12 bases between them. Germline V lookup: CDR1 SQVTM, CDR2 ANQGSEA. Variable domain in full (rest from reference TRBV29-1 and TRBJ1-1): SAVISQKPSRDICQRGTSLTIQCQVDSQVTMMFWYRQQPGQSLTLIATANQGSEATYESGFVIDKFPISRPNLTFSTLTVSNMSPEDSSIYLCSVEDRLGATEAFFGQGTRLTVV.

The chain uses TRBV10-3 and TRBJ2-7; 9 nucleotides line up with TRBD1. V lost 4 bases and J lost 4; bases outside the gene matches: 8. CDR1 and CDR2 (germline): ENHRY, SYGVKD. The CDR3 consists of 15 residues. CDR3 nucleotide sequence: TGTGCCATCAGTGGTGGGGACAGGGTAGCGTACGAGCAGTACTTC. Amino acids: CAISGGDRVAYEQYF.

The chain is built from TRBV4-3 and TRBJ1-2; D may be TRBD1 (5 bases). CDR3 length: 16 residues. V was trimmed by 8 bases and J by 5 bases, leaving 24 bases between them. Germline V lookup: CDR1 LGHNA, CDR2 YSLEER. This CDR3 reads CASGTRDAGYRYGYTF. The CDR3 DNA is TGCGCCAGCGGGACCCGGGACGCGGGGTATAGGTATGGCTACACCTTC.

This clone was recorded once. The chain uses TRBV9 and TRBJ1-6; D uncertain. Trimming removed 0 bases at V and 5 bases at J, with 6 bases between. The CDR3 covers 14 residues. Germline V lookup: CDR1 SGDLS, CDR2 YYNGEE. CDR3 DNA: TGTGCCAGCAGCGTAGGAACAGATAATTCACCCCTCCACTTT. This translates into CASSVGTDNSPLHF.

CDR3 residues: CASSSFGGNTEAFF. The CDR3 DNA is TGTGCCAGCAGCTCCTTCGGGGGGAACACTGAAGCTTTCTTT. This chain links TRBV5-6 with TRBJ1-1; D is perhaps TRBD1 (5 bases). With 3 bases removed from V and 1 base from J, the gap between germline ends came to 10 bases. The CDR3 extends over 14 amino acids. CDR1 is SGHDT and CDR2 is YYEEEE in the germline V gene.

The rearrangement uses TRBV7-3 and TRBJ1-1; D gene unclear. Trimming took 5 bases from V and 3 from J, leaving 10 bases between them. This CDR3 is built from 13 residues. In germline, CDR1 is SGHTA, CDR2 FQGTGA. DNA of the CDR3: TGTGCCAGCAGCCCATCCGGGGACACTGAAGCTTTCTTT. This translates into CASSPSGDTEAFF.